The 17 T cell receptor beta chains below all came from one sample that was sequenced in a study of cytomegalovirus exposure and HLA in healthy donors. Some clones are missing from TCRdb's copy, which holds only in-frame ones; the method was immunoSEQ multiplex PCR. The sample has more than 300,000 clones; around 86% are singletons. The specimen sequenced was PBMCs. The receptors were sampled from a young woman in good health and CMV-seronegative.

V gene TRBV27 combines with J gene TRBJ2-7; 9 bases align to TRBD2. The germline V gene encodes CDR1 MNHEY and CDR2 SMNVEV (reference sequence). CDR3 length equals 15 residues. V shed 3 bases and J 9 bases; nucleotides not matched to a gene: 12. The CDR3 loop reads CASSFLAGVGRGQYF. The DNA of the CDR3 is TGTGCCAGCAGTTTCTTAGCGGGAGTTGGGAGAGGGCAGTACTTC.

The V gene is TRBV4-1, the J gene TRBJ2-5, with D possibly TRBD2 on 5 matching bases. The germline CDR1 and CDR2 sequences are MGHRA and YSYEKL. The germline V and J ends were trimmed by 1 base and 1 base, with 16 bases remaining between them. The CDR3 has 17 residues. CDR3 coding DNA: TGCGCCAGCAGCCAAGTCGGGATTGCCGTCATCCAAGAGACCCAGTACTTC. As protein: CASSQVGIAVIQETQYF.

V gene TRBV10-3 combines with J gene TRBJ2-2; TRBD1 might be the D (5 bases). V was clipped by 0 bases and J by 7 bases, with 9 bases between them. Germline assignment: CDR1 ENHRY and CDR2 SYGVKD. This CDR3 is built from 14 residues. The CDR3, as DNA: TGTGCCATCAGTGAGTCCGGACAACTCGGGGAGCTGTTTTTT. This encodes CAISESGQLGELFF.

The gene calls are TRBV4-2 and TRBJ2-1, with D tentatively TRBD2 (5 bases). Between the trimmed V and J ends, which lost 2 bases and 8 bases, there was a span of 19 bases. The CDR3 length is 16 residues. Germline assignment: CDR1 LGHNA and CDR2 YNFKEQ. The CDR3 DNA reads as TGTGCCAGCAGCCAAACCCAACCTACTAGTTTGGATGAGCAGTTCTTC. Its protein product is CASSQTQPTSLDEQFF.

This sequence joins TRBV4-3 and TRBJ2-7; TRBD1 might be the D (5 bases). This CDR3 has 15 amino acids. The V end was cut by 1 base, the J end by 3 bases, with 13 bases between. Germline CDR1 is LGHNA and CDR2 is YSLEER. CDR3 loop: CASSQAQGSGYEQYF. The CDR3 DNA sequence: TGCGCCAGCAGCCAAGCCCAGGGTTCGGGCTACGAGCAGTACTTC.

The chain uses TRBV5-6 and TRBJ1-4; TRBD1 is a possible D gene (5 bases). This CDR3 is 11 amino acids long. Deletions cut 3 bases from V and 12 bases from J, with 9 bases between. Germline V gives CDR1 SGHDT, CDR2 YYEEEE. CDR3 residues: CASSWGGELFF. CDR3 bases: TGTGCCAGCAGCTGGGGCGGGGAACTGTTTTTT.

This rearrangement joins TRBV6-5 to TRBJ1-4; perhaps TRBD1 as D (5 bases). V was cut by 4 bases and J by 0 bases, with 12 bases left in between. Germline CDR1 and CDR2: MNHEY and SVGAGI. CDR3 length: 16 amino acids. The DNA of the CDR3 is TGTGCCAGCAGTTTCCCCCTAGGGGCAACTAATGAAAAACTGTTTTTT. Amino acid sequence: CASSFPLGATNEKLFF.

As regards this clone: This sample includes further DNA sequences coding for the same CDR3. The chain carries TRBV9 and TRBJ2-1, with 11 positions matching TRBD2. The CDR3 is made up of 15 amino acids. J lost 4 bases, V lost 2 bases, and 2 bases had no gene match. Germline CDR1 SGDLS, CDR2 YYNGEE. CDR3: CASSVTSGSYNEQFF. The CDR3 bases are TGTGCCAGCAGCGTTACTAGCGGGAGTTACAATGAGCAGTTCTTC.

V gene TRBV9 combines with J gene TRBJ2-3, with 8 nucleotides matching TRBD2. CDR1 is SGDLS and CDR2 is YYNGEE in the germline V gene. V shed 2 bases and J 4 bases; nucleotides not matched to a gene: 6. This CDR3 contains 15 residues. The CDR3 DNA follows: TGTGCCAGCAGCGTTCAGCGGGAGTCCGCAGATACGCAGTATTTT. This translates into CASSVQRESADTQYF.

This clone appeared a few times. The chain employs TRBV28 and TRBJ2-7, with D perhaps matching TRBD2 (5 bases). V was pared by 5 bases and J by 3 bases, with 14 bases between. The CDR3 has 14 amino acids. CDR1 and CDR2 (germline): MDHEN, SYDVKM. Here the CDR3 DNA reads TGTGCCAGCAGTCTAGCCACTCTCGACTACGAGCAGTACTTC. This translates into CASSLATLDYEQYF.

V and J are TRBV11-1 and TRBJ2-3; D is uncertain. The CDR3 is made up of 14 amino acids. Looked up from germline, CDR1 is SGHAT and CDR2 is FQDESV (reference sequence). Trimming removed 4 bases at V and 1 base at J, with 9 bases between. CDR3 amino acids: CASSSQTGTDTQYF. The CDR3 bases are TGTGCCAGCAGCTCACAAACCGGCACAGATACGCAGTATTTT.

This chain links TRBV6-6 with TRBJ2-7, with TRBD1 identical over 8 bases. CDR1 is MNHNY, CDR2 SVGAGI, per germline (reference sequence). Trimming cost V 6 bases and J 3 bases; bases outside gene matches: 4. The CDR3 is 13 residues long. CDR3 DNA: TGTGCCAGCAGACAACAGGGGGTCTACGAGCAGTACTTC. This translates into CASRQQGVYEQYF.

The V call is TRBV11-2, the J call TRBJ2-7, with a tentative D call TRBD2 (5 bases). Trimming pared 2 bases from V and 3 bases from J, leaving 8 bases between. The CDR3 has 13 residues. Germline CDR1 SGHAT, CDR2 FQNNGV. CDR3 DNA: TGTGCCAGCAGCTTACGGGGAAGCTACGAGCAGTACTTC. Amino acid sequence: CASSLRGSYEQYF.

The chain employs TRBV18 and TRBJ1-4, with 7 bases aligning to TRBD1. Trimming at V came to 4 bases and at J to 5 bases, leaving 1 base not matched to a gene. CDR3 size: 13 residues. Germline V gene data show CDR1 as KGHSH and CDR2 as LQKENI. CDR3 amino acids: CASSQGQNEKLFF. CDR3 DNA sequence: TGTGCCAGCTCACAGGGACAGAATGAAAAACTGTTTTTT.

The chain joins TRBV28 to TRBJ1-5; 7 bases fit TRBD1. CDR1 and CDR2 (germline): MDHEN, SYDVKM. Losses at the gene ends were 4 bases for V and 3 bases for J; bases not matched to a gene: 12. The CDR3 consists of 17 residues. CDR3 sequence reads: CASSSPSQGFVNQPQHF. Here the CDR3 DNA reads TGTGCCAGCAGTTCCCCTTCACAGGGGTTCGTCAATCAGCCCCAGCATTTT. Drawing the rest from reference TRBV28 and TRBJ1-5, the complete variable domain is DVKVTQSSRYLVKRTGEKVFLECVQDMDHENMFWYRQDPGLGLRLIYFSYDVKMKEKGDIPEGYSVSREKKERFSLILESASTNQTSMYLCASSSPSQGFVNQPQHFGDGTRLSIL.

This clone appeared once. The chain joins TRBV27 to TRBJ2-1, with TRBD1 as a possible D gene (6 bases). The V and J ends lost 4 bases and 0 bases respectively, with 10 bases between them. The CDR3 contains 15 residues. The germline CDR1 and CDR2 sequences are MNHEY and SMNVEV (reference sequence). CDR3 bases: TGTGCCAGCAGTTCCAGGGGTTTCTCCTACAATGAGCAGTTCTTC. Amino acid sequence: CASSSRGFSYNEQFF.

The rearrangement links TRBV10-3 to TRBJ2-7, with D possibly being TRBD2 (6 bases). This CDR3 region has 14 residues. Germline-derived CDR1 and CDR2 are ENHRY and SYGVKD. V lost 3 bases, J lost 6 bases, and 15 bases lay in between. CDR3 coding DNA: TGTGCCATCAGTGACCCAGGGCCCGGGGGCGAGCAGTACTTC. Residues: CAISDPGPGGEQYF.